This T cell receptor beta chain is from a study of cytomegalovirus exposure and HLA in healthy donors. Study at large: From HLA-typed donors, an early data release held approximately 85 million unique TCRs.

Germline CDR1 and CDR2: MGHRA and YSYEKL. CDR3 size: 14 residues. Trimming removed 1 base at V and 3 bases at J, with 7 bases between. For this clone: Its target is unknown.

The study's findings and limits: Researchers reported in a later analysis that common viral pathogens appeared linked to several top clusters. An analysis that was carried out later associated some 17,000 TCR beta sequences with HLA alleles at 0.05 false discovery rate. Prediction of most subjects' HLA-A and HLA-B alleles by TCR beta sequences was reportedly accurate.

The PCR employed 60 Vbeta primers together with 13 Jbeta primers. Sequencing was performed with immunoSEQ multiplex PCR; in TCRdb, only in-frame clones are kept and a portion is missing. The sample shows fewer than 200,000 clones, around three quarters of them seen only once. The genes are TRBV4-1 and TRBJ1-5; the D gene is possibly TRBD1 (5 bases). This TCR came from a man between 40 and 49 years old in good health and CMV-seronegative. Sequenced input: PBMCs. The CDR3 DNA reads as TGCGCCAGCAGCCAAGTCAGGGACAATCAGCCCCAGCATTTT. Translation: CASSQVRDNQPQHF.